Included here is one T cell receptor beta chain sequence, with context. Sequencing used immunoSEQ multiplex PCR; TCRdb keeps in-frame clones, though not all of them. This table holds more than 80,000 clones, roughly 72% found once. This sample is part of a study of blood T cell repertoires in COVID-19. Study background: Nucleic acid was either cDNA or gDNA, and it came from T cells, B-cell-depleted T cells, or PBMCs.

The J segment lost 7 bases and the V segment lost 3 bases, leaving 1 base of the junction unmatched. Germline V gives CDR1 SGHAT, CDR2 FQNNGV. The CDR3 is made up of 13 amino acids. Sequencing was done on a sample of peripheral blood. The sequence came from a woman in her sixties or seventies in a cohort sampled during active or convalescent COVID-19. This chain links TRBV11-2 with TRBJ2-1, with 9 bases identical to TRBD1. CDR3 region: CASSFDRGNEQFF. CDR3 DNA sequence: TGTGCCAGCAGCTTCGACAGGGGGAATGAGCAGTTCTTC.